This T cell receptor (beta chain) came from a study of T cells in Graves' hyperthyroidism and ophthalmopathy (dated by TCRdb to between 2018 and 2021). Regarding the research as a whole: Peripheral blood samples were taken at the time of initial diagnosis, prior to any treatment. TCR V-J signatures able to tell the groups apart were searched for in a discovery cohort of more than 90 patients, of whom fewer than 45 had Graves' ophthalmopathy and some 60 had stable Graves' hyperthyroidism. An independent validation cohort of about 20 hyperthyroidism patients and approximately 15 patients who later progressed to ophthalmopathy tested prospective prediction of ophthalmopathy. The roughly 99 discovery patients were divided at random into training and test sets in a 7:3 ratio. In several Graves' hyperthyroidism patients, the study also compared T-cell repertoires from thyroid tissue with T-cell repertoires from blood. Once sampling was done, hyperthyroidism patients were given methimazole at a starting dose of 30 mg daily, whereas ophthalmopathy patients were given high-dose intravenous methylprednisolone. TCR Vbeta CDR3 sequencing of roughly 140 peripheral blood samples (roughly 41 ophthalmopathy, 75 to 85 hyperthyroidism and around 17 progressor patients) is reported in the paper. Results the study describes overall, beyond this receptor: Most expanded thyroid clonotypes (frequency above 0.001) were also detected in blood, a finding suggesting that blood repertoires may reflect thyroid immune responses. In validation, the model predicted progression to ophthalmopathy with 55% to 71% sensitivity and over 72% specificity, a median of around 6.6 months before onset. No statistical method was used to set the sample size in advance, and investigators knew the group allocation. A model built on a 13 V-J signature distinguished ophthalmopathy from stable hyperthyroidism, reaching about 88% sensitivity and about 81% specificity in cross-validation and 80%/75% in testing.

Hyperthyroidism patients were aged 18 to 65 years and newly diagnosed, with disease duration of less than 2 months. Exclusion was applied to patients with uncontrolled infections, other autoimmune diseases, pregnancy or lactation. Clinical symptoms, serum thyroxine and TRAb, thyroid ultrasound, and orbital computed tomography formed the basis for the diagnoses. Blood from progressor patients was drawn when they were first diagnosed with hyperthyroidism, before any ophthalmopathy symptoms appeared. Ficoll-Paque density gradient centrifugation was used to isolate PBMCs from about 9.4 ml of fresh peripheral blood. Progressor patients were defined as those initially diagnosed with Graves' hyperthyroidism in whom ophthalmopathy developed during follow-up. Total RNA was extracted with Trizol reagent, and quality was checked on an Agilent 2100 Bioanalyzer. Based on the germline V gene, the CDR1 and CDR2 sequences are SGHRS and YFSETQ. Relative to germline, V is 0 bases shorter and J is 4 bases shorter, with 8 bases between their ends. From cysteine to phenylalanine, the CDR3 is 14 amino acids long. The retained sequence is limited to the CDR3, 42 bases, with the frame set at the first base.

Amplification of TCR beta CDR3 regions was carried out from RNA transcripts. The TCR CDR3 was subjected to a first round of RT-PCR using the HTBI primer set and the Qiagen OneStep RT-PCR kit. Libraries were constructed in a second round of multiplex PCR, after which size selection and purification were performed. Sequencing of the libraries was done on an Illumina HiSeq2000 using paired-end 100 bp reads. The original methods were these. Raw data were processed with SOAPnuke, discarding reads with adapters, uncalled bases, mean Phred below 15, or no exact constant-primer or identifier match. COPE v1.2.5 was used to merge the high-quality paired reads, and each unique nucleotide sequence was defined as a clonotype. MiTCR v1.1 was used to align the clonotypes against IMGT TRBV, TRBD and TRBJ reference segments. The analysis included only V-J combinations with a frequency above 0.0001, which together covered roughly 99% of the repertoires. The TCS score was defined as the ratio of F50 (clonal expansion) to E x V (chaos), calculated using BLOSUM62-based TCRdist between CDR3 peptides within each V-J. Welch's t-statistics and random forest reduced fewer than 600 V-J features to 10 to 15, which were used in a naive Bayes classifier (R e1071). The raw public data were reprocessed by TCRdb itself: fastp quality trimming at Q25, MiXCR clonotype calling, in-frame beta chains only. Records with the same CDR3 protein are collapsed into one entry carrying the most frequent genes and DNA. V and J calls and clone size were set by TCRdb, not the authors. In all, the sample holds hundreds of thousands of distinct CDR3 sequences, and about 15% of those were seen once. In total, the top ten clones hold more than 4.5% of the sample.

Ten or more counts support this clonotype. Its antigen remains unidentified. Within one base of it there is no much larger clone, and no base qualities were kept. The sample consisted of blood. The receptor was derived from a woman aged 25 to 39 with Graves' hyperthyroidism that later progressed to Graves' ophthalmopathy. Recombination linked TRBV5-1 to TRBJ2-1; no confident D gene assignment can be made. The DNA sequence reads TGCGCCAGCAGCTTGGGCCCAGCATACAATGAGCAGTTCTTC. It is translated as CASSLGPAYNEQFF.